This T cell receptor beta chain was sequenced in a study of CD8 T cells in Susac syndrome. Negative magnetic isolation gave CD8+ and CD4+ cells; FACS enriched CD8+ TEMRA. The ends lost 1 base at V and 2 bases at J; junction bases unmatched: 24. CDR1 LGHNA and CDR2 YSLEER come from the germline V gene. CDR3 size: 22 residues. Random hexamers were used to reverse transcribe an amount of 0.5 to 1 ug RNA. The TCR beta CDR3 was amplified by immunoSEQ multiplex PCR across 54 Vbeta, 13 Jbeta. TCRdb independently ran MiXCR on the immunoSEQ multiplex PCR reads; one entry per CDR3 protein. The sample lists a few hundred thousand distinct CDR3 sequences; 70% to 90% were seen once.

Sequencing used CD8+ T cells from PBMCs. The sequence came from a human donor with multiple sclerosis. This chain connects TRBV4-3 to TRBJ2-3, with 7 bases matching TRBD2. The CDR3 DNA reads as TGCGCCAGCAGCCAAGTAGGAGGGACCTTTGGGGCTAACCTAGCGGCCACAGATACGCAGTATTTT. It specifies CASSQVGGTFGANLAATDTQYF.